This TCR beta chain originates from a study of shared clonotypes between healthy human individuals. Original methodology: ImmunoSEQ yielded junction-only sequences lacking quality scores, so filtering differed. Libraries were prepared by immunoSEQ multiplex PCR; TCRdb keeps only in-frame clonotypes and omits some of them. D and trimming were read from the DNA, whereas the V and J calls and clone size are those reported in that table. The sample lists some 2,100,000 clones, 85% to 95% occurring once. CDR1 and CDR2 (germline): MNHEY, SVGAGI. CDR3 size: 14 residues. Trimming took off 5 bases at V and 9 bases at J, with 17 bases between the two ends. Regarding the study as a whole: Incomplete sequencing of sorted subsets was indicated by rarefaction despite large depth.

Note on this clone: Its cognate antigen is unknown.

Naivety among CD8 cells was defined by CD45RO negativity and positive CCR7 selection, thereby excluding terminally differentiated effector memory CD45RA+ cells. V gene TRBV6-5 combines with J gene TRBJ2-1; D may be TRBD1 or TRBD2 (5 bases each). Source material: naive CD8+ T cells from PBMCs. The source is a man aged 18 to 29 in good health. Some clones in this sample may be carry-over from other donors' samples. CDR3 residues: CASSQDRYGGEQFF. In nucleotides, the CDR3 is TGTGCCAGCAGTCAAGACCGTTATGGGGGTGAGCAGTTCTTC.